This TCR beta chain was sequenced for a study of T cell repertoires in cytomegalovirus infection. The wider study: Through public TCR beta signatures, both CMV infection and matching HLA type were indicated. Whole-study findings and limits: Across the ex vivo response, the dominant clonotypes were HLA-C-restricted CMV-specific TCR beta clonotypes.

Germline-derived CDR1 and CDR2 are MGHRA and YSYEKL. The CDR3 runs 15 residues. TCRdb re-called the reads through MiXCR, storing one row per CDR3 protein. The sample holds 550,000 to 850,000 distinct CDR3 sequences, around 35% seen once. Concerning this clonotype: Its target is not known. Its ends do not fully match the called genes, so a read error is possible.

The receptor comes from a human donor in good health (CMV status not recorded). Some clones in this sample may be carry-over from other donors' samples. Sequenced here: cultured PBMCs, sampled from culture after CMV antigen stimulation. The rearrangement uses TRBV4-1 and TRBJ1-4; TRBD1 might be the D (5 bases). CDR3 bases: TGTGCCAGCAGCCTTACCGGGGGGAATAATGAAAAACTGTTTTTT. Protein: CASSLTGGNNEKLFF.